What follows are 21 T cell receptor beta chains derived from one specimen sequenced in a study of beta chain features in type 1 diabetes. The authors reverse transcribed all of the isolated RNA, so sequencing captured expressed TCRB transcripts. Data came from immunoSEQ multiplex PCR; TCRdb stores just in-frame clones and leaves some out. The sample records 150,000 to 200,000 clones, approximately 9.1% being singletons. General observations from the study: Significant though moderate, a shortening of TCRB CDR3s appeared in all four CD4+ subsets of Type 1 diabetes patients.

Antigens for these TCRs are unknown. The sequenced sample was central memory CD4+ T cells from blood. These receptors were collected from a woman in her 30s with type 1 diabetes.

In its sample, this clone was seen a few times. The gene calls are TRBV5-1 and TRBJ2-1, with 9 bases aligning to TRBD1. CDR1 and CDR2 (germline): SGHRS, YFSETQ. The CDR3 runs to 17 residues. J was trimmed by 6 bases and V by 6 bases; bases with no gene match: 16. The chain's CDR3 is CASTKSPGTGLANEQFF. CDR3 nucleotides: TGCGCCAGCACCAAGAGTCCCGGGACAGGGTTGGCCAATGAGCAGTTCTTC. The whole variable domain, remainder taken from reference TRBV5-1 and TRBJ2-1, is KAGVTQTPRYLIKTRGQQVTLSCSPISGHRSVSWYQQTPGQGLQFLFEYFSETQRNKGNFPGRFSGRQFSNSRSEMNVSTLELGDSALYLCASTKSPGTGLANEQFFGPGTRLTVL.

Only a few counts were recorded for this clone. The V call is TRBV6-5, the J call TRBJ2-3; D remains ambiguous. Germline CDR1 MNHEY, CDR2 SVGAGI. The CDR3 is 13 residues long. V was cut by 10 bases and J by 4 bases, with 15 bases left in between. The CDR3 bases are TGTGCCACCTCTTCGGTTAGATCAGATACGCAGTATTTT. Translation: CATSSVRSDTQYF.

Remarks on this clone: The same CDR3 arises from other DNA sequences in this sample as well. Here the CDR3 DNA reads TGCAGCGTCGATAGCAGCACAGATACGCAGTATTTT. The encoded protein is CSVDSSTDTQYF. This chain uses TRBV29-1 with TRBJ2-3; D uncertain. Germline V gene data show CDR1 as SQVTM and CDR2 as ANQGSEA. The CDR3 consists of 12 residues. Trimming left V 6 bases short and J 0 bases short, with 7 bases between.

This clone was seen more than once but under ten times. The J gene is TRBJ2-5, the V gene TRBV10-2; D gene uncertain. CDR3 size: 13 residues. CDR1 and CDR2 (germline): WSHSY, SAAADI. Trimming left V 7 bases short and J 3 bases short, with 12 bases between. The CDR3 sequence: CASNRNLEETQYF. The CDR3 DNA follows: TGCGCCAGCAATAGAAATCTAGAAGAGACCCAGTACTTC.

This clone has just a few counts. Mismatch with germline at one junction end may stem from a read error. The chain combines TRBV7-9 with TRBJ2-1; 9 bases fit TRBD2. Germline CDR1 and CDR2: SEHNR and FQNEAQ (reference sequence). The CDR3 length is 15 residues. This CDR3 reads CASSYGSGSYDEQFF. CDR3 sequence (DNA): TGTGCCAGCAGCTATGGTAGCGGGAGCTACGATGAGCAGTTCTTC.

The V gene is TRBV16, the J gene TRBJ2-4; D not certain. V was cut by 0 bases and J by 4 bases, with 7 bases left in between. Germline CDR1 and CDR2: KGHSY and FQNENV. This CDR3 region has 14 residues. The CDR3 sequence is CASSQSAQKNIQYF. The CDR3 region has the DNA TGTGCCAGCAGCCAATCGGCCCAGAAAAACATTCAGTACTTC.

In its sample, this clone was seen a few times. The chain's CDR3 is CASSPPSRGSTEAFF. The CDR3 DNA is TGTGCCAGCTCACCACCGTCCAGGGGGAGCACTGAAGCTTTCTTT. The chain carries TRBV18 and TRBJ1-1; 7 nucleotides align to TRBD1. This CDR3 has 15 amino acids. Germline CDR1 and CDR2: KGHSH and LQKENI. V shed 0 bases, J shed 4 bases, and the junction held 5 bases outside the gene matches.

A few counts support this clone. The V call is TRBV5-1, the J call TRBJ2-1, with TRBD2 matching over 8 bases. With V trimmed by 1 base and J by 7 bases, 7 bases remained unmatched. The germline CDR1 and CDR2 sequences are SGHRS and YFSETQ. The CDR3 is made up of 15 amino acids. As DNA, the CDR3 is TGCGCCAGCAGCTTGTTGCCAGCGGGAGAGAATGAGCAGTTCTTC. It is translated as CASSLLPAGENEQFF.

The CDR3 nucleotides read TGTGCCAGCAGGGTCGGTCCCTACGAGCAGTACTTC. Amino acid sequence: CASRVGPYEQYF. The chain employs TRBV6-1 and TRBJ2-7; the D is unclear. Trimming shortened V by 6 bases and J by 2 bases, and 8 bases separated the two germline ends. Germline CDR1 and CDR2: MNHNS and SASEGT. The CDR3 sequence is 12 residues long.

V and J are TRBV6-6 and TRBJ1-1, with a weak D call TRBD1 (5 bases). The V end lost 2 bases, the J end lost 11 bases, and 15 bases lay between the germline ends. The CDR3 extends over 13 amino acids. Germline CDR1 MNHNY, CDR2 SVGAGI (reference sequence). CDR3 protein: CASSYTRDGGAFF. The CDR3 coding sequence is TGTGCCAGCAGTTACACCCGGGACGGAGGGGCTTTCTTT.

This chain links TRBV7-9 with TRBJ1-4; tentatively, D is TRBD1 (5 bases). CDR1 SEHNR and CDR2 FQNEAQ come from the germline V gene (reference sequence). V was cut by 5 bases and J by 4 bases, with 14 bases left in between. The CDR3 length is 15 residues. The CDR3 DNA sequence: TGTGCCAGCAGCAGACCCGGGACTGGTAATGAAAAACTGTTTTTT. Amino acid sequence: CASSRPGTGNEKLFF.

In this sample, this clone turned up a few times. This chain uses TRBV2 with TRBJ1-1; 9 bases align to TRBD1. CDR1 SNHLY and CDR2 FYNNEI come from the germline V gene. J lost 6 bases, V lost 4 bases, and 9 bases had no gene match. CDR3 length: 15 amino acids. This chain's CDR3 is CASSAGTGFFSEAFF. In DNA, the CDR3 is TGTGCCAGCAGTGCGGGGACAGGGTTTTTTTCTGAAGCTTTCTTT.

About this clone: Different DNA sequences within this sample yield the same CDR3. The V gene is TRBV18, the J gene TRBJ2-2; D not resolved. This CDR3 has 13 residues. V lost 0 bases and J 4 bases, leaving 3 bases between the germline ends. Looked up from germline, CDR1 is KGHSH and CDR2 is LQKENI. DNA of the CDR3: TGTGCCAGCTCACCACCCAGCACCGGGGAGCTGTTTTTT. Amino acids: CASSPPSTGELFF.

The V call is TRBV19, the J call TRBJ2-1; 11 nucleotides line up with TRBD2. The CDR3 has 13 amino acids. CDR1 LNHDA and CDR2 SQIVND come from the germline V gene (reference sequence). With V trimmed by 4 bases and J by 9 bases, 2 bases remained unmatched. The CDR3: CASSSSGRGEQFF. The CDR3 DNA sequence: TGTGCCAGTAGTAGTAGCGGGAGGGGTGAGCAGTTCTTC. The variable domain in full, with the rest retrieved from reference TRBV19 and TRBJ2-1, is DGGITQSPKYLFRKEGQNVTLSCEQNLNHDAMYWYRQDPGQGLRLIYYSQIVNDFQKGDIAEGYSVSREKKESFPLTVTSAQKNPTAFYLCASSSSGRGEQFFGPGTRLTVL.

The J gene is TRBJ1-1, the V gene TRBV7-9; no clear D gene. Germline lookup yields CDR1 SEHNR and CDR2 FQNEAQ (reference sequence). Trimming took off 5 bases at V and 7 bases at J, with 8 bases between the two ends. CDR3 size: 11 residues. The CDR3 region has the DNA TGTGCCAGCAGCGCGGGCCTTGAAGCTTTCTTT. Amino acids: CASSAGLEAFF.

This clone appeared a few times. The chain employs TRBV7-9 and TRBJ2-3; possible D gene TRBD2, 5 bases. V was shortened by 5 bases and J by 5 bases, with 14 bases between the two germline ends. CDR3 length: 14 residues. Per germline, CDR1 SEHNR and CDR2 FQNEAQ (reference sequence). CDR3 residues: CASSLDSIQDTQYF. The CDR3 coding sequence is TGTGCCAGCAGCCTGGACTCGATTCAAGATACGCAGTATTTT.

V gene TRBV27 combines with J gene TRBJ1-1; tentative D call: TRBD1 (6 bases). This CDR3 has 16 residues. Trimming took 5 bases from V and 0 from J, leaving 16 bases between them. Germline loops: CDR1 MNHEY, CDR2 SMNVEV (reference sequence). DNA for the CDR3: TGTGCCAGCAGTCACCACGGACAGCGACTGAACACTGAAGCTTTCTTT. This encodes CASSHHGQRLNTEAFF.

This clone was observed a handful of times. The chain recombines TRBV11-2 with TRBJ2-7; D is uncertain. This CDR3 contains 13 residues. V was trimmed by 6 bases and J by 7 bases, leaving 16 bases between them. The germline gives CDR1 SGHAT, CDR2 FQNNGV. For the CDR3, the DNA is TGTGCCAGCAGTCCCGTTCGGAGTGGAGAGCAGTACTTC. Protein: CASSPVRSGEQYF.

The genes are TRBV4-2 and TRBJ2-7; unclear D gene. V lost 1 base and J lost 6, with 13 bases in between. CDR3 length: 14 residues. Germline assignment: CDR1 LGHNA and CDR2 YNFKEQ. The CDR3 region is CASSQGPTGGEQYF. Here the CDR3 DNA reads TGTGCCAGCAGCCAAGGCCCCACTGGTGGCGAGCAGTACTTC.

This clone occurred a few times. The CDR3 loop reads CASSPPSYEQYF. The CDR3 DNA reads TGTGCCAGCAGCCCCCCCTCTTACGAGCAGTACTTC. The gene calls are TRBV11-1 and TRBJ2-7; no clear D. The germline V and J ends were trimmed by 5 bases and 4 bases, with 9 bases remaining between them. CDR3 length equals 12 residues. CDR1 and CDR2 from the germline V gene are SGHAT and FQDESV (reference sequence).

The DNA of the CDR3 is TGCAGCGTTGGTCGCCAGGGGGCCTCAGATACGCAGTATTTT. Its translation: CSVGRQGASDTQYF. The J gene is TRBJ2-3, the V gene TRBV29-1, with 8 positions matching TRBD1. With 4 bases clipped from V and 4 bases from J, the junction kept 7 bases outside the gene matches. Germline lookup yields CDR1 SQVTM and CDR2 ANQGSEA. CDR3 length equals 14 residues.